Given below is one TCR beta chain in context. Its matching antigen is unknown. This entry is derived from a study of OX40 agonist ivuxolimab in advanced cancers. On the study more broadly: Of mixed ages from about 23 to 79 and averaging roughly 64 years, the group was about 80% male.

The protocol was immunoSEQ multiplex PCR, while the TCRdb copy is restricted to in-frame clones and leaves out a portion. This table holds 90,000 to 100,000 clones, around nine tenths found once. Study-wide findings and caveats: At 0.1 to 3.0 mg/kg and by week 6, CD4+ and CD8+ T cells in the blood had expanded clonally.

Autoimmune disease history or systemic immunosuppression meant exclusion. This TCR was recovered from an adult with an advanced solid tumor such as melanoma, head and neck, liver or kidney cancer. Here the sequenced sample was CD4+ or CD8+ T cells sorted from blood, taken in a trial of the OX40 agonist ivuxolimab.

The DNA for the CDR3 is TGTGCCAGCAGAAACAGGGGAGTTACCGGGGAGCTGTTTTTT. It specifies CASRNRGVTGELFF. The rearrangement joins TRBV6-1 to TRBJ2-2; 7 bases are a match to TRBD1. The germline V gene has CDR1 MNHNS and CDR2 SASEGT. Trimming at V came to 6 bases and at J to 5 bases, leaving 6 bases not matched to a gene. The length of the CDR3 is 14 residues.